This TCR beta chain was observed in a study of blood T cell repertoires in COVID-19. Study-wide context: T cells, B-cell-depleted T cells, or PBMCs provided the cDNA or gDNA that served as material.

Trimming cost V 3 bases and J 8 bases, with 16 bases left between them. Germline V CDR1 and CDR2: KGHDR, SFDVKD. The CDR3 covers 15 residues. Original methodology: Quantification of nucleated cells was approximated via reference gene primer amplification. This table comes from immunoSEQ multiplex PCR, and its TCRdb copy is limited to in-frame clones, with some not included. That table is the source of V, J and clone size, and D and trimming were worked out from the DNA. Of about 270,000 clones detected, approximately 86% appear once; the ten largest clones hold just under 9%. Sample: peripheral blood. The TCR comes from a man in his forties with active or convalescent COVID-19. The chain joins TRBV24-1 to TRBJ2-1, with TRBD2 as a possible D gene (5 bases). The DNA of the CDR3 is TGTGCCACCAGTGATGCAAGCGGACCTCGGCATGAGCAGTTCTTC. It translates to CATSDASGPRHEQFF.